The rows below give T cell receptor beta chains drawn from one sample of a study of cytomegalovirus exposure and HLA in healthy donors. Here immunoSEQ multiplex PCR was the method, and the copy in TCRdb shows in-frame clones only, minus some. The sample holds around 180,000 clones; more than 75% are singletons and the top ten take approximately 0.23%. Sequenced material: PBMCs. These receptors came from a girl under three years old in good health and CMV-seronegative. Both conserved end residues are part of each CDR3. Fields, in order: clone size, V gene, J gene, D gene, CDR3 protein, CDR3 DNA. A D gene is named only where the DNA matches it firmly. Size is omitted from some rows. Given values are once, few, many or a class for expanded clones.

size: .
V: TRBV7-9
J: TRBJ1-1
D: .
CDR3: CASSLGTYRALNTEAFF
DNA: TGTGCCAGCAGCTTAGGAACCTACAGGGCATTGAACACTGAAGCTTTCTTT

size: .
V: TRBV5-5
J: TRBJ1-1
D: .
CDR3: CASSLGQGTRTEAFF
DNA: TGTGCCAGCAGCTTGGGCCAAGGGACACGCACTGAAGCTTTCTTT

size: .
V: TRBV18
J: TRBJ1-4
D: .
CDR3: CASSPWDTATNEKLFF
DNA: TGTGCCAGCTCACCATGGGACACAGCAACTAATGAAAAACTGTTTTTT

size: .
V: TRBV19
J: TRBJ2-1
D: TRBD1
CDR3: CASRPLTGGSYNEQFF
DNA: TGTGCCAGTAGACCCCTAACAGGGGGCAGCTACAATGAGCAGTTCTTC

size: .
V: TRBV5-5
J: TRBJ2-5
D: .
CDR3: CASSLEGGHQETQYF
DNA: TGTGCCAGCAGCTTGGAAGGGGGACATCAAGAGACCCAGTACTTC

size: .
V: TRBV18
J: TRBJ2-3
D: .
CDR3: CASSNRSPTDTQYF
DNA: TGTGCCAGCTCTAACAGGTCTCCCACAGATACGCAGTATTTT

size: .
V: TRBV5-4
J: TRBJ2-1
D: TRBD2
CDR3: CASSLRLAGYNEQFF
DNA: TGTGCCAGCAGCTTGAGGCTAGCGGGATACAATGAGCAGTTCTTC

size: .
V: TRBV5-1
J: TRBJ1-4
D: TRBD1
CDR3: CASSLGQGSEKLFF
DNA: TGCGCCAGCAGCTTAGGACAGGGCTCTGAAAAACTGTTTTTT

size: once
V: TRBV7-2
J: TRBJ2-5
D: TRBD2
CDR3: CASSPGTSKETQYF
DNA: TGTGCCAGCAGCCCTGGGACTAGCAAAGAGACCCAGTACTTC

size: once
V: TRBV9
J: TRBJ2-1
D: TRBD2
CDR3: CASSVNPFAGGNSEQFF
DNA: TGTGCCAGCAGCGTTAACCCCTTTGCGGGGGGCAACAGTGAGCAGTTCTTC

size: .
V: TRBV7-3
J: TRBJ1-3
D: .
CDR3: CASSLICGTVTGNTIYF
DNA: TGTGCCAGCAGCTTAATCTGCGGGACGGTCACTGGAAACACCATATATTTT

size: .
V: TRBV7-9
J: TRBJ1-2
D: .
CDR3: CASSSTPRGRYGGYTF
DNA: TGTGCCAGCAGCTCAACCCCCAGGGGAAGATATGGCGGCTACACCTTC

size: once
V: TRBV19
J: TRBJ2-3
D: TRBD2
CDR3: CASSPLAGGEDTQYF
DNA: TGTGCCAGTAGCCCATTAGCGGGGGGTGAGGATACGCAGTATTTT

size: .
V: TRBV30
J: TRBJ1-1
D: .
CDR3: CAWSGMSTEAFF
DNA: TGTGCCTGGAGTGGAATGAGCACTGAAGCTTTCTTT

size: .
V: TRBV27
J: TRBJ1-1
D: .
CDR3: CASSIGTTREAFF
DNA: TGTGCCAGCAGTATAGGGACTACTCGTGAAGCTTTCTTT

size: .
V: TRBV6-1
J: TRBJ2-7
D: TRBD1
CDR3: CASSEQTGEYHEQYF
DNA: TGTGCCAGCAGTGAACAGACAGGGGAGTACCACGAGCAGTACTTC

size: .
V: TRBV19
J: TRBJ2-1
D: .
CDR3: CASTQGVYNEQFF
DNA: TGTGCCAGTACCCAAGGGGTCTACAATGAGCAGTTCTTC

size: once
V: TRBV2
J: TRBJ1-1
D: .
CDR3: CASSAQGDTEAFF
DNA: TGTGCCAGCAGTGCCCAGGGCGACACTGAAGCTTTCTTT

size: .
V: TRBV5-1
J: TRBJ2-5
D: TRBD1
CDR3: CASSLAGGQETQYF
DNA: TGCGCCAGCAGCTTGGCAGGGGGCCAAGAGACCCAGTACTTC

size: .
V: TRBV10-3
J: TRBJ2-5
D: .
CDR3: CAATSRAEETQYF
DNA: TGTGCCGCAACCAGCAGGGCTGAGGAGACCCAGTACTTC

size: .
V: TRBV7-2
J: TRBJ1-2
D: .
CDR3: CASRKQYGYTF
DNA: TGTGCCAGCAGGAAACAGTATGGCTACACCTTC

size: .
V: TRBV4-1
J: TRBJ1-2
D: .
CDR3: CASSQAGGGGYTF
DNA: TGCGCCAGCAGCCAAGCAGGCGGGGGAGGCTACACCTTC

size: .
V: TRBV27
J: TRBJ2-7
D: .
CDR3: CASSLQGSYEQYF
DNA: TGTGCCAGCAGTTTACAGGGATCCTACGAGCAGTACTTC

size: .
V: TRBV5-1
J: TRBJ2-7
D: TRBD2
CDR3: CASSITRLAGGYEQYF
DNA: TGCGCCAGCAGCATCACCCGACTAGCGGGGGGTTACGAGCAGTACTTC

size: .
V: TRBV5-1
J: TRBJ2-3
D: TRBD2
CDR3: CAGSLGSSGRTDTQYF
DNA: TGCGCCGGCAGCTTGGGGTCTAGCGGGAGAACAGATACGCAGTATTTT

size: .
V: TRBV19
J: TRBJ1-2
D: TRBD1
CDR3: CASSMSADRRRNDGYTF
DNA: TGTGCCAGTAGTATGTCGGCGGACAGGCGACGCAACGATGGCTACACCTTC

size: .
V: TRBV5-5
J: TRBJ1-5
D: TRBD1
CDR3: CASSYNTGGAGQPQHF
DNA: TGTGCCAGCAGCTACAATACAGGGGGCGCGGGTCAGCCCCAGCATTTT

size: .
V: TRBV5-4
J: TRBJ2-7
D: .
CDR3: CASSLGGLEQYF
DNA: TGTGCCAGCAGCTTGGGGGGGCTCGAGCAGTACTTC

size: .
V: TRBV7-3
J: TRBJ2-3
D: TRBD2
CDR3: CASSHLAGGFTDTQYF
DNA: TGTGCCAGCAGCCACCTAGCGGGGGGTTTCACAGATACGCAGTATTTT

size: .
V: TRBV7-9
J: TRBJ2-3
D: TRBD1
CDR3: CATEPGQGTDTQYF
DNA: TGTGCCACCGAACCGGGACAGGGGACAGATACGCAGTATTTT

size: .
V: TRBV7-9
J: TRBJ2-3
D: .
CDR3: CASSFGQRTDTQYF
DNA: TGTGCCAGCAGCTTTGGACAGCGCACAGATACGCAGTATTTT

size: .
V: TRBV4-1
J: TRBJ1-5
D: .
CDR3: CASSPQGSSIENQPQHF
DNA: TGCGCCAGCAGTCCGCAGGGGAGTTCGATAGAAAATCAGCCCCAGCATTTT

size: .
V: TRBV7-9
J: TRBJ2-1
D: .
CDR3: CASSKSNEQFF
DNA: TGTGCCAGCTCTAAGTCAAATGAGCAGTTCTTC

size: .
V: TRBV18
J: TRBJ2-2
D: TRBD2
CDR3: CASSPISGRANTGELFF
DNA: TGTGCCAGCTCACCAATTAGCGGGAGGGCGAACACCGGGGAGCTGTTTTTT

size: .
V: TRBV11-2
J: TRBJ1-1
D: .
CDR3: CASSQQNTEAFF
DNA: TGTGCCAGCAGCCAACAGAACACTGAAGCTTTCTTT

size: .
V: TRBV5-6
J: TRBJ1-6
D: .
CDR3: CASSFQGRDYSPLHF
DNA: TGTGCCAGCAGCTTCCAGGGCAGGGATTATTCACCCCTCCACTTT

size: .
V: TRBV4-2
J: TRBJ2-1
D: .
CDR3: CASRTGLAIDEQFF
DNA: TGTGCCAGCAGAACCGGCCTAGCGATAGATGAGCAGTTCTTC

size: .
V: TRBV19
J: TRBJ1-2
D: .
CDR3: CASSTRNYGYTF
DNA: TGTGCCAGTAGTACGAGAAACTATGGCTACACCTTC

size: .
V: TRBV19
J: TRBJ1-1
D: .
CDR3: CASSKRPHSGSNTEAFF
DNA: TGTGCCAGTAGTAAGCGCCCCCACTCAGGGTCGAACACTGAAGCTTTCTTT

size: few
V: TRBV6-5
J: TRBJ2-1
D: TRBD2
CDR3: CASSRTGGRVNEQFF
DNA: TGTGCCAGCAGTCGCACGGGGGGGAGGGTGAATGAGCAGTTCTTC

size: .
V: TRBV10-3
J: TRBJ2-7
D: TRBD2
CDR3: CAITTSRGGSHEQYF
DNA: TGTGCCATCACTACGTCGCGGGGGGGCTCTCACGAGCAGTACTTC

size: .
V: TRBV4-1
J: TRBJ2-1
D: TRBD2
CDR3: CASSQVGLAGQGSNEQFF
DNA: TGCGCCAGCAGCCAAGTTGGGCTAGCGGGACAAGGGTCCAATGAGCAGTTCTTC

size: few
V: TRBV4-1
J: TRBJ2-3
D: .
CDR3: CASSQDRAGASTDTQYF
DNA: TGCGCCAGCAGCCAAGATCGCGCGGGGGCCAGCACAGATACGCAGTATTTT